These 32 T cell receptor beta chains came from one sample sequenced in a study of T-cell memory formation after mild COVID-19. TCRdb reanalysed the 5' RACE reads using MiXCR and keeps one entry per CDR3 protein. The data hold 190,000 or so distinct CDR3 sequences, with roughly 23% observed a single time. The sample was PBMCs or a T cell subset sorted from them (not recorded which). All receptors derive from an adult woman who had mild COVID-19 (a few samples of this study predate the infection). Cell type and time point are not known.

The table lists this clonotype with a few counts. The chain carries TRBV11-2 and TRBJ2-1, with TRBD2 identical over 10 bases. CDR1 SGHAT and CDR2 FQNNGV come from the germline V gene. V lost 0 bases to trimming and J lost 2 bases; unmatched junction nucleotides: 4. The CDR3 has 17 residues. CDR3 loop: CASSLEYSGGTYNEQFF. The CDR3, as DNA: TGTGCCAGCAGCTTAGAGTATAGCGGGGGGACCTACAATGAGCAGTTCTTC.

This chain connects TRBV7-6 to TRBJ1-5; 8 bases align to TRBD1. In germline, CDR1 is SGHVS, CDR2 FNYEAQ. The CDR3 totals 13 residues. J gave up 6 bases and V 5 bases, and 3 bases lay outside the gene matches. CDR3 nucleotides: TGTGCCAGCAGCCAGGGGGCGGGTCAGCCCCAGCATTTT. Its translation: CASSQGAGQPQHF.

This clonotype was counted many times. This rearrangement joins TRBV29-1 to TRBJ2-1, with unresolved D. The CDR3 is 9 residues long. The V end lost 3 bases, the J end lost 9 bases, and 3 bases lay between the germline ends. Germline assignment: CDR1 SQVTM and CDR2 ANQGSEA. The CDR3 DNA sequence: TGCAGCGTTGATTTTGAGCAGTTCTTC. Residues: CSVDFEQFF.

The chain uses TRBV19 and TRBJ2-7; 7 bases align to TRBD1. Trimming cost V 1 base and J 3 bases; bases outside gene matches: 9. The CDR3 runs to 16 residues. Germline CDR1 LNHDA, CDR2 SQIVND (reference sequence). The CDR3 reads CASSIATGNVGYEQYF. In DNA form, the CDR3 reads TGTGCCAGTAGTATAGCGACAGGGAACGTCGGCTACGAGCAGTACTTC.

This clonotype was seen only a few times. V and J are TRBV20-1 and TRBJ2-4; 12 bases align to TRBD2. V shed 3 bases and J 7 bases; nucleotides not matched to a gene: 13. Looked up from germline, CDR1 is DFQATT and CDR2 is SNEGSKA (reference sequence). The CDR3 spans 17 residues. CDR3 in DNA: TGCAGTGCTAGTGGGCCCCGACTAGCGGGAGAGTTGAACATTCAGTACTTC. This encodes CSASGPRLAGELNIQYF.

This clonotype was detected a few times. This chain connects TRBV29-1 to TRBJ1-2; D uncertain. Trimming cost V 7 bases and J 7 bases, with 16 bases left between them. The CDR3 runs 12 residues. Germline-derived CDR1 and CDR2 are SQVTM and ANQGSEA. CDR3 amino acids: CSDPAPPLGYTF. The CDR3 DNA sequence: TGCAGCGATCCGGCCCCGCCGCTTGGCTACACCTTC.

This clonotype was detected only a few times. A much larger clone differs from this one at a single base, so this may be a read error. This sequence joins TRBV5-5 and TRBJ2-7; D remains ambiguous. Germline V gene lookup returns CDR1 SGHKS and CDR2 YYEKEE (reference sequence). This CDR3 is built from 11 residues. The V and J ends lost 4 bases and 2 bases respectively, with 4 bases between them. CDR3 loop: CASSNTYEQYF. In DNA, the CDR3 is TGTGCCAGCAGCAACACCTACGAGCAGTACTTC.

This chain links TRBV5-6 with TRBJ2-1; maybe TRBD1 (6 bases). Germline V CDR1 and CDR2: SGHDT, YYEEEE. The ends were cut back, 4 bases at V and 4 bases at J, with 12 bases in the middle. CDR3 length equals 14 residues. The CDR3 reads CASSDRQVYNEQFF. The CDR3 nucleotides are TGTGCCAGCAGCGACCGACAGGTTTACAATGAGCAGTTCTTC.

The chain combines TRBV14 with TRBJ2-2; 10 nucleotides match TRBD2. After removal of 2 bases from V and 1 base from J, the junction contained 4 bases not matched to a gene. The CDR3 length is 17 residues. Germline lookup yields CDR1 SGHDN and CDR2 FVKESK. CDR3 nucleotide sequence: TGTGCCAGCAGCCAACCAGGACTAGCGGAGAACACCGGGGAGCTGTTTTTT. Translation: CASSQPGLAENTGELFF.

This chain joins TRBV7-8 and TRBJ2-7; 13 nucleotides line up with TRBD2. Losses at the gene ends were 5 bases for V and 6 bases for J; bases not matched to a gene: 7. The CDR3 covers 15 residues. Germline V gene sequence: CDR1 SGHVS, CDR2 FQNEAQ. Written as DNA, the CDR3 is TGTGCCAGCAGCCCATCGGGACTAGCGGGAAGCGAGCAGTACTTC. Amino acid sequence: CASSPSGLAGSEQYF.

There are a few counts of this clonotype. The chain joins TRBV30 to TRBJ1-6; D possibly corresponds to TRBD1 (6 bases). The CDR3 totals 15 residues. With 4 bases removed from V and 7 bases from J, the gap between germline ends came to 17 bases. CDR1 and CDR2 (germline): GTSNPN, SVGIG (reference sequence). The CDR3 region is CAWTEEQGPNSPLHF. CDR3 coding DNA: TGTGCCTGGACGGAGGAGCAGGGGCCCAATTCACCCCTCCACTTT. Filled out from reference TRBV30 and TRBJ1-6, the complete variable domain reads SQTIHQWPATLVQPVGSPLSLECTVEGTSNPNLYWYRQAAGRGLQLLFYSVGIGQISSEVPQNLSASRPQDRQFILSSKKLLLSDSGFYLCAWTEEQGPNSPLHFGNGTRLTVT.

This clonotype was recorded a few times. The CDR3 DNA reads as TGTGCCAGCAGCTTGGATCAGACGGGGCTAGCCAAAAACATTCAGTACTTC. Its protein is CASSLDQTGLAKNIQYF. This sequence joins TRBV5-5 and TRBJ2-4; D is possibly TRBD1 or TRBD2 (5 bases each). The CDR3 totals 17 residues. The germline V and J ends were trimmed by 0 bases and 0 bases, with 13 bases remaining between them. Germline loops: CDR1 SGHKS, CDR2 YYEKEE (reference sequence).

This chain's CDR3 is CASRTGISGANVLTF. The CDR3 bases are TGTGCCAGCAGGACAGGGATATCTGGGGCCAACGTCCTGACTTTC. The chain carries TRBV12-3 or TRBV12-4 and TRBJ2-6; 7 bases are a match to TRBD1. This CDR3 is built from 15 residues. The V and J ends lost 6 bases and 1 base, in that order; junction bases with no gene match: 3.

Many counts were recorded for this clonotype. The J gene is TRBJ2-3, the V gene TRBV7-8; 9 nucleotides align to TRBD1. The CDR3 is made up of 15 amino acids. The V gene's germline CDR1 is SGHVS and CDR2 FQNEAQ. The J segment lost 1 base and the V segment lost 3 bases, leaving 2 bases of the junction unmatched. The CDR3 DNA reads TGTGCCAGCAGCTTCCGGGACAGGGGCACAGATACGCAGTATTTT. Translated: CASSFRDRGTDTQYF.

This clonotype was seen only a few times. The V and J genes are TRBV5-6 and TRBJ2-1; TRBD2 matches 7 bases. This CDR3 region has 15 residues. Germline loops: CDR1 SGHDT, CDR2 YYEEEE. J was trimmed by 7 bases and V by 2 bases; bases with no gene match: 9. This CDR3 reads CASSFWRDGGNEQFF. In DNA form, the CDR3 reads TGTGCCAGCAGCTTCTGGAGGGACGGGGGGAATGAGCAGTTCTTC.

V and J are TRBV20-1 and TRBJ1-2, with 7 bases fitting TRBD1. CDR3 length: 15 amino acids. J lost 4 bases, V lost 3 bases, and 11 bases had no gene match. Germline CDR1 reads DFQATT; CDR2 reads SNEGSKA (reference sequence). The CDR3 region has the DNA TGCAGTGCTAGGGCAAGACAGGGATCGCTCTATGGCTACACCTTC. Its protein product is CSARARQGSLYGYTF.

This clonotype has a count of ten or more. CDR3 DNA sequence: TGTGCCAGCACCTCCCATCCCGTGGCGGGAGTGTTTGGGCAGTACTTC. This gives the protein CASTSHPVAGVFGQYF. The chain recombines TRBV6-6 with TRBJ2-7, with TRBD2 identical over 7 bases. CDR3 length: 16 residues. The ends lost 7 bases at V and 9 bases at J; junction bases unmatched: 21. Germline V gene sequence: CDR1 MNHNY, CDR2 SVGAGI (reference sequence).

CDR3 loop: CASSYDELNTEAFF. As DNA, the CDR3 is TGTGCCAGCAGTTACGACGAACTGAACACTGAAGCTTTCTTT. V gene TRBV6-5 combines with J gene TRBJ1-1; no clear D gene. Trimming left V 2 bases short and J 0 bases short, with 7 bases between. Germline CDR1 is MNHEY and CDR2 is SVGAGI. The CDR3 contains 14 residues.

The CDR3 sequence is CATSQEAGNTDTQYF. In nucleotides, the CDR3 is TGTGCCACCAGTCAGGAGGCGGGAAACACAGATACGCAGTATTTT. V is TRBV24-1 and J is TRBJ2-3, with D possibly being TRBD2 (6 bases). Germline values: CDR1 KGHDR, CDR2 SFDVKD. This CDR3 region has 15 residues. Between the trimmed V and J ends, which lost 6 bases and 2 bases, there was a span of 14 bases.

CDR3 coding DNA: TGTGCCAGCCAGTCTCTGCGAGTATACAATGAGCAGTTCTTC. It translates to CASQSLRVYNEQFF. The rearrangement uses TRBV6-5 and TRBJ2-1; no reliable D call. The CDR3 covers 14 residues. Trimming took off 8 bases at V and 4 bases at J, with 15 bases between the two ends. Germline loops: CDR1 MNHEY, CDR2 SVGAGI.

The J gene is TRBJ1-1, the V gene TRBV7-2; maybe TRBD1 (6 bases). The CDR3 loop spans 14 amino acids. In germline, CDR1 is SGHTA, CDR2 FQGNSA. V lost 7 bases to trimming and J lost 0 bases, with 12 bases between them. CDR3 DNA sequence: TGTGCCAGCACCCAGCCAGGGGTGAACACTGAAGCTTTCTTT. It specifies CASTQPGVNTEAFF.

The J gene is TRBJ2-5, the V gene TRBV3-1; D may match TRBD1 or TRBD2 (6 bases each). The CDR3 runs to 15 residues. V lost 5 bases to trimming and J lost 1 base, with 14 bases between them. The V gene's germline CDR1 is LGHDT and CDR2 YNNKEL (reference sequence). As DNA, the CDR3 is TGTGCCAGCAGCGAGGAGGGGGGTTTCCAAGAGACCCAGTACTTC. The encoded protein is CASSEEGGFQETQYF.

The CDR3 is CASSPLGTSNYSYNEQFF. CDR3 in DNA: TGTGCCAGCAGCCCGCTGGGGACTTCTAATTACTCCTACAATGAGCAGTTCTTC. The J gene is TRBJ2-1, the V gene TRBV7-6; D is possibly TRBD2 (6 bases). Germline CDR1 reads SGHVS; CDR2 reads FNYEAQ. V gave up 5 bases and J gave up 0 bases, with 20 bases separating them. The CDR3 runs 18 residues.

This clonotype was detected only a few times. The CDR3 loop reads CASSSDRGPGNTIYF. CDR3 bases: TGCGCCAGCAGCTCTGACAGGGGGCCTGGAAACACCATATATTTT. The J gene is TRBJ1-3, the V gene TRBV5-1; 10 nucleotides line up with TRBD1. CDR1 SGHRS and CDR2 YFSETQ come from the germline V gene. With V trimmed by 3 bases and J by 2 bases, 2 bases remained unmatched. The CDR3 is 15 residues long. The whole variable domain, filled in from reference TRBV5-1 and TRBJ1-3, reads KAGVTQTPRYLIKTRGQQVTLSCSPISGHRSVSWYQQTPGQGLQFLFEYFSETQRNKGNFPGRFSGRQFSNSRSEMNVSTLELGDSALYLCASSSDRGPGNTIYFGEGSWLTVV.

This clonotype was observed a handful of times. The chain's CDR3 is CASSPTRDRDYEQYF. In nucleotides, the CDR3 is TGTGCCAGCAGCCCAACCCGGGACAGGGACTACGAGCAGTACTTC. The chain recombines TRBV7-9 with TRBJ2-7; 9 nucleotides line up with TRBD1. The CDR3 totals 15 residues. Trimming at V came to 5 bases and at J to 3 bases, leaving 8 bases not matched to a gene. The V gene's germline CDR1 is SEHNR and CDR2 FQNEAQ (reference sequence).

In its sample, this clonotype was seen a few times. The chain joins TRBV19 to TRBJ2-7; 9 bases map to TRBD2. This CDR3 region has 15 residues. Looked up from germline, CDR1 is LNHDA and CDR2 is SQIVND (reference sequence). The V and J ends lost 3 bases and 2 bases, in that order; junction bases with no gene match: 5. Written as DNA, the CDR3 is TGTGCCAGTAGTATCGGACTAGCGATCGCCTACGAGCAGTACTTC. It encodes CASSIGLAIAYEQYF.

This clonotype was seen more than once but under ten times. CDR3 nucleotides: TGTGCCAGCAGCCAAGAACTCGGGGGCGCAGATACGCAGTATTTT. Protein: CASSQELGGADTQYF. This chain links TRBV3-1 with TRBJ2-3; D possibly uses TRBD1 or TRBD2 (6 bases each). Per germline, CDR1 LGHDT and CDR2 YNNKEL (reference sequence). The CDR3 is 15 amino acids. V was pared by 0 bases and J by 4 bases, with 11 bases between.

The sample holds a few counts of this clonotype. The chain joins TRBV7-2 to TRBJ1-2; D gene unclear. Germline V gene lookup returns CDR1 SGHTA and CDR2 FQGNSA. This CDR3 has 12 amino acids. Trimming pared 6 bases from V and 4 bases from J, leaving 9 bases between. CDR3 sequence: CASSGDAYGYTF. CDR3 DNA: TGTGCCAGCAGTGGCGACGCCTATGGCTACACCTTC.

This rearrangement joins TRBV5-6 to TRBJ2-7; D unclear. Per germline, CDR1 SGHDT and CDR2 YYEEEE. Trimming took off 0 bases at V and 0 bases at J, with 7 bases between the two ends. CDR3 length: 14 amino acids. The CDR3 nucleotides are TGTGCCAGCAGCTTGGGACGCCTCTCCTACGAGCAGTACTTC. It encodes CASSLGRLSYEQYF.

This clonotype was picked up one time. The chain recombines TRBV7-9 with TRBJ2-3, with 9 bases lining up with TRBD2. The ends lost 4 bases at V and 1 base at J; junction bases unmatched: 3. Germline V gene lookup returns CDR1 SEHNR and CDR2 FQNEAQ (reference sequence). The CDR3 spans 15 residues. The chain's CDR3 is CASSWTSVGTDTQYF. The DNA for the CDR3 is TGTGCCAGCAGCTGGACTAGCGTTGGCACAGATACGCAGTATTTT.

The rearrangement uses TRBV29-1 and TRBJ1-2, with TRBD1 as a possible D gene (5 bases). V lost 5 bases and J 12 bases, leaving 22 bases between the germline ends. Germline assignment: CDR1 SQVTM and CDR2 ANQGSEA. CDR3 length: 13 residues. The CDR3 sequence: CSVPTGTRGVDTF. For the CDR3, the DNA is TGCAGCGTTCCAACCGGGACCCGAGGCGTCGACACCTTC.

The rearrangement joins TRBV20-1 to TRBJ1-5, with no clear D. V lost 3 bases and J lost 0, with 3 bases in between. The CDR3 loop spans 12 amino acids. The germline gives CDR1 DFQATT, CDR2 SNEGSKA (reference sequence). This CDR3 is CSASRSNQPQHF. Written as DNA, the CDR3 is TGCAGTGCTAGCCGTAGCAATCAGCCCCAGCATTTT.